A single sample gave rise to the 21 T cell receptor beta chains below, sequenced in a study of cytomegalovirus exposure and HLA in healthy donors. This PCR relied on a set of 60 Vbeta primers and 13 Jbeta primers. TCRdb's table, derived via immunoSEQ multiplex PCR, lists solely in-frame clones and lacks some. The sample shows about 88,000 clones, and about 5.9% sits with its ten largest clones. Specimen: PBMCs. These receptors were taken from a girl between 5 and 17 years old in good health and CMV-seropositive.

CDR3 in DNA: TGTGCCAGCAGAGACCCGACAGGGGATGAGTCTGGGGCCAACGTCCTGACTTTC. This encodes CASRDPTGDESGANVLTF. This chain links TRBV9 with TRBJ2-6; 8 bases are a match to TRBD1. After removal of 5 bases from V and 1 base from J, the junction contained 11 bases not matched to a gene. The CDR3 contains 18 residues. CDR1 and CDR2 from the germline V gene are SGDLS and YYNGEE.

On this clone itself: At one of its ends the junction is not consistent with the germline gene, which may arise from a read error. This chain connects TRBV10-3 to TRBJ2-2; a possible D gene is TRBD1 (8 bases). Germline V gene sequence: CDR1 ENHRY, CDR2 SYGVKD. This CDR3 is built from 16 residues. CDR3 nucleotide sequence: TGTGCCATCTCAGGACAGGGAGGGTGGAACGCCGGGGAGCTGTTTTTT. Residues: CAISGQGGWNAGELFF.

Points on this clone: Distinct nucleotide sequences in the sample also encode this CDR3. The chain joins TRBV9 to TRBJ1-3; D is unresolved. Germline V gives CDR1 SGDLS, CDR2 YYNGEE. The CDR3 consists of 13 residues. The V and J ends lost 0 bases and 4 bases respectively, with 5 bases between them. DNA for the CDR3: TGTGCCAGCAGCGTAGGAGGGGGAAACACCATATATTTT. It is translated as CASSVGGGNTIYF.

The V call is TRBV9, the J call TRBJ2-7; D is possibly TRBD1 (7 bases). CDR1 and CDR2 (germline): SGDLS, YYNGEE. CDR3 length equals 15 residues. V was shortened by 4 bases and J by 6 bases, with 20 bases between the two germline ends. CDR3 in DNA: TGTGCCAGCAGCCCCCAGGGGGGAGGAGGAAGCGAGCAGTACTTC. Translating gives CASSPQGGGGSEQYF.

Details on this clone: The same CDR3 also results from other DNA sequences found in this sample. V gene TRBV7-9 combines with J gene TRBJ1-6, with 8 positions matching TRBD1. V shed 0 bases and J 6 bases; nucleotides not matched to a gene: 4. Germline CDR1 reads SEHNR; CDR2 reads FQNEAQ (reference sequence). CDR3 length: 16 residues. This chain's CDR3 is CASSLATGQGNSPLHF. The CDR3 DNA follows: TGTGCCAGCAGCTTAGCCACTGGACAGGGTAATTCACCCCTCCACTTT.

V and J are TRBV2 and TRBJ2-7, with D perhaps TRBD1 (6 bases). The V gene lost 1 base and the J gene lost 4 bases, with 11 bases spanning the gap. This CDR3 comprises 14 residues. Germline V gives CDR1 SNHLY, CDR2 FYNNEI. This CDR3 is CASSEEQGSYEQYV. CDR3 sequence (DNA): TGTGCCAGCAGTGAAGAACAGGGTAGTTACGAGCAGTACGTC.

The CDR3 loop reads CASSLGQSNQPQHF. For the CDR3, the DNA is TGTGCCAGCAGCCTAGGACAGAGCAATCAGCCCCAGCATTTT. This rearrangement joins TRBV7-6 to TRBJ1-5; tentative D call: TRBD1 (6 bases). CDR3 length: 14 amino acids. The germline V gene encodes CDR1 SGHVS and CDR2 FNYEAQ. V gave up 5 bases and J gave up 1 base, with 9 bases separating them. The full variable domain, completed using reference TRBV7-6 and TRBJ1-5, is GAGVSQSPRYKVTKRGQDVALRCDPISGHVSLYWYRQALGQGPEFLTYFNYEAQQDKSGLPNDRFSAERPEGSISTLTIQRTEQRDSAMYRCASSLGQSNQPQHFGDGTRLSIL.

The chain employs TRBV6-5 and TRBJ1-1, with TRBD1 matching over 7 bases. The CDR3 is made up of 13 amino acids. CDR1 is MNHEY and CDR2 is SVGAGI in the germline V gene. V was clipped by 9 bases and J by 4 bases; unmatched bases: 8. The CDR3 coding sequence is TGTGCCAGTGGAACAGGGGAGGTCACTGAAGCTTTCTTT. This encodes CASGTGEVTEAFF.

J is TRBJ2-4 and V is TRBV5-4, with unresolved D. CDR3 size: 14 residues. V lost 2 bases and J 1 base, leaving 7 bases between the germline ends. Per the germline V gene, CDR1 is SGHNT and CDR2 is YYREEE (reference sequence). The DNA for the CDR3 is TGTGCCAGCAGCTTTGACTTGGCCAAAAACATTCAGTACTTC. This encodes CASSFDLAKNIQYF.

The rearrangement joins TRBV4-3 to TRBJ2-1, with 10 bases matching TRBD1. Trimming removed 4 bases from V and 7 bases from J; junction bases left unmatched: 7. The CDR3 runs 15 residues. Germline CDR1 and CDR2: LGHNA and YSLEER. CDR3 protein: CASSRAGTGENEQFF. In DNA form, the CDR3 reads TGCGCCAGCAGCCGGGCCGGGACAGGGGAAAATGAGCAGTTCTTC.

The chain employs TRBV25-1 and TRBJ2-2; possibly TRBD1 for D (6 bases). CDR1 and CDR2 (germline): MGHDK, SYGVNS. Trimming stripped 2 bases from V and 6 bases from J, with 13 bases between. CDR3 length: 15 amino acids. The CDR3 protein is CASSEVTGPSGELFF. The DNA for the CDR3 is TGTGCCAGCAGTGAAGTAACAGGGCCTTCCGGGGAGCTGTTTTTT.

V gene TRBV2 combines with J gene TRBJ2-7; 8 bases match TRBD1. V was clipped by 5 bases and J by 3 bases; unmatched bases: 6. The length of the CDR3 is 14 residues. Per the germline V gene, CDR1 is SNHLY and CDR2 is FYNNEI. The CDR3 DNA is TGTGCCAGCAGTTATCCAGACAGGGGCTACGAGCAGTACGTC. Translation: CASSYPDRGYEQYV.

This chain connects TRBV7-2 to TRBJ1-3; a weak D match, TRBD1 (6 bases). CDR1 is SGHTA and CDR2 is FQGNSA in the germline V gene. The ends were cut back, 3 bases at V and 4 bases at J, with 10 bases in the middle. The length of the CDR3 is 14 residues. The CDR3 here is CASSFLRGGNTIYF. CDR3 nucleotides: TGTGCCAGCAGCTTTTTAAGGGGGGGAAACACCATATATTTT.

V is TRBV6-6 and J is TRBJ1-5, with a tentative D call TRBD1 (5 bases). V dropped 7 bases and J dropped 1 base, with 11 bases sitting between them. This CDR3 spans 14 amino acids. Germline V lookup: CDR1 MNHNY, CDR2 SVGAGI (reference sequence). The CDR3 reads CASIGHSSNQPQHF. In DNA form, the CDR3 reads TGTGCCAGCATCGGACATTCCAGCAATCAGCCCCAGCATTTT.

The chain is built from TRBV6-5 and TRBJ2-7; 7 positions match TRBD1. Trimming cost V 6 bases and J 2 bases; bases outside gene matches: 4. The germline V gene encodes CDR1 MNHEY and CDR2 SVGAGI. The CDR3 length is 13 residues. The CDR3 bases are TGTGCCAGCAGGGTAGGGGGCGCCTACGAGCAGTACTTC. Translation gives CASRVGGAYEQYF.

CDR3 amino acids: CATTYDPGHRTYEQYV. In nucleotides, the CDR3 is TGTGCCACCACCTATGACCCGGGACACAGAACGTACGAGCAGTACGTC. The V gene is TRBV15, the J gene TRBJ2-7, with a weak D call TRBD1 (6 bases). This CDR3 is 16 amino acids long. V was shortened by 7 bases and J by 4 bases, with 23 bases between the two germline ends. Germline CDR1 LNHNV, CDR2 YYDKDF (reference sequence).

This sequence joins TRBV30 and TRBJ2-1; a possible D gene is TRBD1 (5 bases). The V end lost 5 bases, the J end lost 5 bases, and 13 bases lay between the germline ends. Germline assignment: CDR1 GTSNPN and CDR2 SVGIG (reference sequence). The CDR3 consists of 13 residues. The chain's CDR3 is CAWDPRADNEQFF. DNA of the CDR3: TGTGCCTGGGACCCCAGGGCCGACAATGAGCAGTTCTTC.

CDR3 residues: CASSLDTGREPQHF. The DNA for the CDR3 is TGTGCCAGCAGCTTAGATACAGGACGGGAGCCCCAGCATTTT. This chain connects TRBV11-2 to TRBJ1-5; D might be TRBD1 (5 bases). The CDR3 has 14 residues. Germline CDR1 is SGHAT and CDR2 is FQNNGV. The V gene lost 0 bases and the J gene lost 8 bases, with 11 bases spanning the gap.

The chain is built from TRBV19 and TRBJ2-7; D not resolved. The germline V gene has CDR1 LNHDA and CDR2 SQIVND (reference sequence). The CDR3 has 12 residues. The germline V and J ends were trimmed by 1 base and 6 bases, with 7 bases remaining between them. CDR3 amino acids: CASSIGASEQYF. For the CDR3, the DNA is TGTGCCAGTAGTATAGGGGCGTCCGAGCAGTACTTC.

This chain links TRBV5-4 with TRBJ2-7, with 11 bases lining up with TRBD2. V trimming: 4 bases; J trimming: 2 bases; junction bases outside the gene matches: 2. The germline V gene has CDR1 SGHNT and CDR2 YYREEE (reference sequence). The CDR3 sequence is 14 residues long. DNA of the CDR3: TGTGCCAGCAGCCTGACTAGCGGGGCCTACGAGCAGTACTTC. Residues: CASSLTSGAYEQYF.

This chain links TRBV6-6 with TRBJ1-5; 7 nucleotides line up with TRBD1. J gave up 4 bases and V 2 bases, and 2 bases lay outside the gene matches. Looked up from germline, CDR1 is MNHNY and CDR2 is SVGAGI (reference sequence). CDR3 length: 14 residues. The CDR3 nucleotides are TGTGCCAGCAGTTACGGGACAGAAAATCAGCCCCAGCATTTT. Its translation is CASSYGTENQPQHF.